This TCR beta chain was documented in a study of CD8 T cells in ankylosing spondylitis. In the case of this clonotype: At one boundary the junction diverges from the germline segment, which might be a read error.

The CDR3 covers 17 residues. In germline, CDR1 is SSHAT, CDR2 FNYEAQ (reference sequence). TCRdb re-derived calls from the 5' RACE reads in MiXCR, one entry per CDR3 protein. This sample carries around 340,000 distinct CDR3 sequences, 20% to 25% of them seen once, and the ten largest clones take approximately 14%. The gene calls are TRBV7-7 and TRBJ2-3; 9 bases fit TRBD2. The TCR sequence derives from a male donor with ankylosing spondylitis or in good health (not recorded which). The sample comprised blood, either unsorted or a sorted T cell fraction (not recorded which). Here the CDR3 reads CASSLSSASGETDTQYF. In DNA form, the CDR3 reads TGTGCTAGCAGCTTGAGTTCGGCTAGCGGGGAAACAGATACGCAGTATTTT.